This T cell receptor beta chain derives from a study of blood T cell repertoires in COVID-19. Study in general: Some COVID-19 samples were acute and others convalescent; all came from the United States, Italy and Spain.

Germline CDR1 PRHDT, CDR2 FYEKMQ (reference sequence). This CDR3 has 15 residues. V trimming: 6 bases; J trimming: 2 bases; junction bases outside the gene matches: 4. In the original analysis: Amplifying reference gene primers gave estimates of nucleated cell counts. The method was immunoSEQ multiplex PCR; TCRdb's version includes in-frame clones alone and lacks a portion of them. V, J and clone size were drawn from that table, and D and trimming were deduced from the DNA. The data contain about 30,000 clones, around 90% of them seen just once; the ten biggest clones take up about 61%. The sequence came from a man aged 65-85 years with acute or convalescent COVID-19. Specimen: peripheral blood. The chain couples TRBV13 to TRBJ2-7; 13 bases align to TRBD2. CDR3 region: CASSKTSGRAYEQYF. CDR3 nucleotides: TGTGCCAGCAGTAAAACTAGCGGGAGGGCCTACGAGCAGTACTTC.